A selection of T cell receptor beta chains follows, all from one sample in a study of blood T cell repertoires in COVID-19. Measured with immunoSEQ multiplex PCR; TCRdb has only the in-frame clones, and not every one. The sample has hundreds of thousands of clones, 75% to 90% seen once; the top ten hold about 6.5%. Sequences were obtained from peripheral blood. The receptors derive from a man aged 55 to 70 who had recovered from COVID-19. Each CDR3 is given with its conserved first and last residue. The D gene is left open where the match is weak. Not every row has a clone size; where given, it reads once, few, many or a size class.

j_gene,abundance,d_gene,len,v_gene,CDR3nt,CDR3aa
TRBJ2-3,-,-,16,TRBV5-8,TGTGCCAGCAGCAGAGAGAACCAGGGGCTCCTCCTTACGCAGTATTTT,CASSRENQGLLLTQYF
TRBJ1-1,-,-,11,TRBV30,TGTGCCTGGAGTGTAAGCGGTGAAGCTTTCTTT,CAWSVSGEAFF
TRBJ1-1,-,-,14,TRBV5-1,TGCGCCAGCAGCTTGGGACAAGTGAACACTGAAGCTTTCTTT,CASSLGQVNTEAFF
TRBJ1-3,-,TRBD1,17,TRBV4-1,TGCGCCAGCAGCCCCCAAGGGGGCCAACCCTCTGGAAACACCATATATTTT,CASSPQGGQPSGNTIYF
TRBJ2-2,-,TRBD1,14,TRBV9,TGTGCCAGCAGGGGGGACAGTAACACCGGGGAGCTGTTTTTT,CASRGDSNTGELFF
TRBJ2-7,once,TRBD1,14,TRBV18,TGTGCCAGCTCTCCTGCGGGACAGGGGTACGAGCAGTACTTC,CASSPAGQGYEQYF
TRBJ2-7,-,-,15,TRBV11-2,TGTGCCAGCATCAAAGGGAGAGGGGGTACCTACGAGCAGTACTTC,CASIKGRGGTYEQYF
TRBJ1-1,few,-,15,TRBV4-2,TGTGCCAGCAGCCGCCGGGGGGGCATGAACACTGAAGCTTTCTTT,CASSRRGGMNTEAFF
TRBJ1-5,few,-,18,TRBV7-8,TGTGCCAGCAGCTTAGCGAGGGCGTCAAGGATCATTTATCAGCCCCAGCATTTT,CASSLARASRIIYQPQHF
TRBJ2-7,-,TRBD1,14,TRBV7-9,TGTGCCAGCAGCCAGACAGGGGAAACGTGGGAGCAGTACTTC,CASSQTGETWEQYF
TRBJ2-7,-,-,15,TRBV7-2,TGTGCCAGCAGCAAAGGGGGGGCAGGGGGCAATGAGCAGTACTTC,CASSKGGAGGNEQYF
TRBJ2-5,once,TRBD2,16,TRBV5-1,TGCGCCAGCAGCTTGGCCACGGCTAGCGGACAAGAGACCCAGTACTTC,CASSLATASGQETQYF
TRBJ1-2,once,-,16,TRBV24-1,TGTGCCATCGACCTTTCCAGGGAAGAAATTGACTATGGCTACACCTTC,CAIDLSREEIDYGYTF
TRBJ1-2,-,-,15,TRBV30,TGTGCCTGGAGTGTAGGTTATCAGGCGAACTATGGCTACACCTTC,CAWSVGYQANYGYTF
TRBJ1-2,-,TRBD1,15,TRBV5-1,TGCGCCAGCAGCTTGGCGGGGACAGGGGGGTCAGGCTACACCTTC,CASSLAGTGGSGYTF
TRBJ2-1,-,-,16,TRBV15,TGTGCCACCAGCAGACTAGCGCCACACTCCTACAATGAGCAGTTCTTC,CATSRLAPHSYNEQFF
TRBJ2-3,-,-,12,TRBV30,TGTGCCTGGACTACCGGGGCAGATACGCAGTATTTT,CAWTTGADTQYF
TRBJ2-7,-,-,11,TRBV6-5,TGTGCCAGCAGTTACAAGGAGCACCGGTACTTC,CASSYKEHRYF
TRBJ2-2,-,TRBD1,14,TRBV19,TGTGCCACGGACAGGGGGCAGGGCACCGGGGAGCTGTTTTTT,CATDRGQGTGELFF
TRBJ2-5,-,TRBD2,14,TRBV28,TGTGCCAGCAGTTTAGGGAGGGCCTCGTTGGGCCAGTACTTC,CASSLGRASLGQYF
TRBJ1-1,-,TRBD1,14,TRBV7-9,TGTGCCAGCAGCTCTGACAGGGGGATAAGGGATGCTTTCTTT,CASSSDRGIRDAFF
TRBJ1-5,-,TRBD1,17,TRBV19,TGTGCCAGTAGTATAGGGAACAGGGGGCCTCTGAATCAGCCCCAGCATTTT,CASSIGNRGPLNQPQHF
TRBJ2-7,-,TRBD1,15,TRBV7-2,TGTGCCAGCAGCTTAGGGGGACAGAGCTCCTACGAGCAGTACTTC,CASSLGGQSSYEQYF
TRBJ2-7,-,TRBD2,14,TRBV18,TGTGCCAGCAACTTAGGCGGGAGTGGAAATGAGCAGTACTTC,CASNLGGSGNEQYF
TRBJ2-2,-,TRBD1,14,TRBV7-9,TGTGCCAGCAGCTTCTACAGGGGTGCCGGGGAGCTGTTTTTT,CASSFYRGAGELFF
TRBJ2-1,-,TRBD2,14,TRBV19,TGTGCCAGTAGTGAACTAGCGGGCCCTCAGGTGCAGTTCTTC,CASSELAGPQVQFF
TRBJ1-3,-,-,16,TRBV6-5,TGTGCCAGCAGCTACCTGGGAGGGGTAGGTGGAAACACCATATATTTT,CASSYLGGVGGNTIYF
TRBJ2-1,few,-,15,TRBV9,TGTGCCAGCAGCGTATTACGGGAGTCCTACAATGAGCAGTTCTTC,CASSVLRESYNEQFF
TRBJ2-7,-,TRBD1,15,TRBV2,TGTGCCAGCAGTCCCGAGGGACAGAGCTCCTACGAGCAGTACTTC,CASSPEGQSSYEQYF
TRBJ1-1,-,-,13,TRBV10-3,TGTGCCATCAGTCTCGAGGGCAGCACTGAAGCTTTCTTT,CAISLEGSTEAFF
TRBJ2-7,-,-,13,TRBV28,TGTGCCTCTCAACCCGGGGTCTCCTACGAGCAGTACTTC,CASQPGVSYEQYF
TRBJ1-1,-,TRBD1,15,TRBV9,TGTGCCAGCAGCCCAGACAGGGGGCTTGGACCTGAAGCTTTCTTT,CASSPDRGLGPEAFF
TRBJ2-7,-,TRBD2,15,TRBV10-3,TGTGCCATCAGTGCCGGGACTAGCGGGGTGTACGAGCAGTACTTC,CAISAGTSGVYEQYF
TRBJ2-3,-,TRBD1,15,TRBV18,TGTGCCAGCTCACCACCAGGGACAGGATGGGATACGCAGTATTTT,CASSPPGTGWDTQYF
TRBJ2-5,-,TRBD1,14,TRBV5-1,TGCGCCAGCAGCGTGGGGACAGACCAAGAGACCCAGTACTTC,CASSVGTDQETQYF
TRBJ2-5,-,-,13,TRBV12-3/TRBV12-4,TGTGCCAGCAGCTACAGGGTTAGGGAGACCCAGTACTTC,CASSYRVRETQYF
TRBJ1-2,-,TRBD1,14,TRBV5-6,TGTGCCAGCGAGGGGACAGGGGGCAACTATGGCTACACCTTC,CASEGTGGNYGYTF
TRBJ1-3,-,-,15,TRBV7-2,TGTGCCAGCAGCTTGGGAGACAGGTTGAGAAACACCATATATTTT,CASSLGDRLRNTIYF
TRBJ2-2,-,-,16,TRBV10-3,TGTGCCATCAGTGAGTCGACCGGGATCGGCCCCGGGGAGCTGTTTTTT,CAISESTGIGPGELFF
TRBJ2-3,-,TRBD2,17,TRBV28,TGTGCCAGCCTATCCCCCCGAGGCGGGAGTGCCCCAGATACGCAGTATTTT,CASLSPRGGSAPDTQYF